Included here is one T cell receptor beta chain sequence, with context. Its target is unknown. The entry originates in a study of beta chain features in type 1 diabetes. Study background: Analysis included around 99,000,000 sorted cells drawn from all samples.

The study's findings and limits: Naive, central memory and Treg TCRB repertoires appeared more alike in patients than in healthy donors. No resolution was reached here on whether HLA type influences TCRB rearrangement.

Investigators reverse transcribed all isolated RNA, so they sequenced expressed TCRB transcripts. The data were produced by immunoSEQ multiplex PCR, yet TCRdb's version contains in-frame clones alone and is incomplete. The profile shows fewer than 900,000 clones, around a sixth of them singletons. Sorted cells reached over 95% purity in every population. The CDR3 extends over 16 amino acids. The germline V gene encodes CDR1 SGHNT and CDR2 YENEEA. The germline V and J ends were trimmed by 0 bases and 2 bases, with 11 bases remaining between them. The rearrangement links TRBV11-3 to TRBJ2-1; D may be TRBD2 (5 bases). The source is a woman aged 18-29 years in good health. Sequenced input: naive CD4+ T cells from blood. CDR3 bases: TGTGCCAGCAGCTTAGACCTGCGGGCACCCTACAATGAGCAGTTCTTC. The encoded protein is CASSLDLRAPYNEQFF.